These 27 T cell receptor beta chains originate from one sample sequenced in a study of shared clonotypes between healthy human individuals. The assay was immunoSEQ multiplex PCR, and TCRdb's table has in-frame clones only and misses some. This table has around 1.9 million clones, 80% to 95% appearing once. Naive CD8 cells were CD45RO-negative, positively selected for CCR7, excluding terminally differentiated effector memory CD45RA+ cells. Sequencing input: naive CD8+ T cells from PBMCs. The receptors derive from a man between 18 and 29 years old in good health. Some clones in this sample may be carry-over from other donors' samples.

The chain combines TRBV19 with TRBJ2-5; TRBD2 agrees at 7 bases. The CDR3 extends over 16 amino acids. The V gene's germline CDR1 is LNHDA and CDR2 SQIVND (reference sequence). The ends lost 3 bases at V and 7 bases at J; junction bases unmatched: 14. CDR3 amino acids: CASSMETSPQYRTQYF. The CDR3 nucleotides are TGTGCCAGTAGTATGGAGACTAGCCCCCAGTATCGGACCCAGTACTTC.

V and J are TRBV7-3 and TRBJ2-5, with 14 bases matching TRBD2. CDR3 size: 20 residues. Germline V gene lookup returns CDR1 SGHTA and CDR2 FQGTGA. J gave up 1 base and V 2 bases, and 12 bases lay outside the gene matches. The CDR3 region has the DNA TGTGCCAGCAGCTTATTGGGGGGAGGACTAGCGGGAGGTCCCCAAGAGACCCAGTACTTC. Encoded protein: CASSLLGGGLAGGPQETQYF.

This clone has a single count. This chain links TRBV2 with TRBJ2-5; D unclear. The V end lost 7 bases, the J end lost 2 bases, and 11 bases lay between the germline ends. This CDR3 has 13 residues. Per the germline V gene, CDR1 is SNHLY and CDR2 is FYNNEI. The CDR3: CASMGRPQETQYF. The CDR3 coding sequence is TGTGCCAGCATGGGCAGGCCGCAAGAGACCCAGTACTTC.

Regarding this clone: The same CDR3 is also encoded by other DNA sequences in this sample. This chain uses TRBV28 with TRBJ2-7, with 11 bases aligning to TRBD2. Per the germline V gene, CDR1 is MDHEN and CDR2 is SYDVKM. This CDR3 spans 14 amino acids. V dropped 3 bases and J dropped 3; count of bases not matched to a gene: 1. DNA for the CDR3: TGTGCCAGCAGTTTTGGGACTAGCGGCTACGAGCAGTACTTC. As protein: CASSFGTSGYEQYF.

Concerning this clone: The sample has other DNA sequences that encode this CDR3 too. V gene TRBV15 combines with J gene TRBJ1-5; possibly TRBD1 for D (5 bases). The CDR3 spans 14 residues. V was pared by 0 bases and J by 2 bases, with 5 bases between. Germline V gives CDR1 LNHNV, CDR2 YYDKDF (reference sequence). As DNA, the CDR3 is TGTGCCACCAGCAGAGACAGGGGCAATCAGCCCCAGCATTTT. Its translation: CATSRDRGNQPQHF.

The chain uses TRBV7-3 and TRBJ1-1; D is uncertain. Per germline, CDR1 SGHTA and CDR2 FQGTGA. V was cut by 5 bases and J by 1 base, with 11 bases left in between. The CDR3 loop spans 14 amino acids. CDR3 in amino acids: CASSLDTPNTEAFF. The CDR3 DNA is TGTGCCAGCAGCCTAGACACCCCGAACACTGAAGCTTTCTTT.

V and J are TRBV9 and TRBJ2-1; D call uncertain. Germline values: CDR1 SGDLS, CDR2 YYNGEE. The CDR3 is made up of 16 amino acids. V shed 4 bases and J shed 0 bases, with 14 bases lying between them. The CDR3 here is CASSYSRSGSYNEQFF. The CDR3, as DNA: TGTGCCAGCAGCTACTCCCGGAGTGGCTCCTACAATGAGCAGTTCTTC.

This sequence joins TRBV19 and TRBJ2-7, with 8 bases fitting TRBD2. Trimming took 9 bases from V and 1 from J; bases not matched to a gene: 8. The germline V gene encodes CDR1 LNHDA and CDR2 SQIVND (reference sequence). This CDR3 comprises 14 residues. The CDR3 loop reads CASQTSATSYEQYF. CDR3 sequence (DNA): TGTGCCAGCCAGACTAGCGCAACATCCTACGAGCAGTACTTC.

This rearrangement joins TRBV5-1 to TRBJ2-1; 10 positions match TRBD1. Germline values: CDR1 SGHRS, CDR2 YFSETQ. The junction had 5 bases not matched to a gene; V was cut back by 4 bases and J by 4 bases. The CDR3 covers 15 residues. The CDR3 nucleotides are TGCGCCAGCAGCGGCTGGGACAGGGGTTACAATGAGCAGTTCTTC. It yields the protein CASSGWDRGYNEQFF.

V and J are TRBV19 and TRBJ2-5; D perhaps matches TRBD1 (5 bases). This CDR3 is 13 amino acids long. CDR1 and CDR2 from the germline V gene are LNHDA and SQIVND (reference sequence). V was cut by 7 bases and J by 1 base, with 10 bases left in between. The CDR3 is CASMDTLQETQYF. The CDR3 region has the DNA TGTGCCAGTATGGACACCCTCCAAGAGACCCAGTACTTC.

The chain couples TRBV19 to TRBJ2-1; 8 positions match TRBD1. V lost 5 bases to trimming and J lost 10 bases; unmatched junction nucleotides: 7. Germline V lookup: CDR1 LNHDA, CDR2 SQIVND (reference sequence). This CDR3 has 13 residues. CDR3: CASSVQGVVEQFF. The CDR3 DNA sequence: TGTGCCAGTAGTGTACAGGGGGTCGTGGAGCAGTTCTTC.

This chain links TRBV6-6 with TRBJ2-7; a weak D match, TRBD1 (6 bases). The CDR3 has 12 amino acids. Per germline, CDR1 MNHNY and CDR2 SVGAGI (reference sequence). The germline V and J ends were trimmed by 6 bases and 5 bases, with 11 bases remaining between them. CDR3 region: CASRISGDEQYF. As DNA, the CDR3 is TGTGCCAGCAGGATCTCAGGGGACGAGCAGTACTTC.

The chain couples TRBV4-3 to TRBJ2-7; no clear D. The CDR3 consists of 15 residues. The germline gives CDR1 LGHNA, CDR2 YSLEER. V was pared by 0 bases and J by 3 bases, with 12 bases between. CDR3 nucleotide sequence: TGCGCCAGCAGCCAAGATCCCTCCCCCTACTACGAGCAGTACTTC. This codes for CASSQDPSPYYEQYF.

The V call is TRBV21-1, the J call TRBJ1-2. TRBV21-1 has pseudogene status. The CDR3 has 11 amino acids. The CDR3 sequence: CASSKDGGYTF. The CDR3 DNA follows: TGTGCCAGCAGCAAAGACGGTGGCTACACCTTC.

This sequence joins TRBV29-1 and TRBJ2-7; D unresolved. The CDR3 sequence is 12 residues long. The V gene lost 6 bases and the J gene lost 2 bases, with 11 bases spanning the gap. Germline CDR1 reads SQVTM; CDR2 reads ANQGSEA. Here the CDR3 reads CSVRTAPYEQYF. CDR3 in DNA: TGCAGCGTCCGAACCGCACCCTACGAGCAGTACTTC.

The chain employs TRBV28 and TRBJ2-7; 9 nucleotides match TRBD1. CDR3 length equals 16 residues. CDR1 is MDHEN and CDR2 is SYDVKM in the germline V gene. After removal of 5 bases from V and 1 base from J, the junction contained 9 bases not matched to a gene. For the CDR3, the DNA is TGTGCCAGCAGTCCCCATTTACAGGGGGCTTCCTACGAGCAGTACTTC. Residues: CASSPHLQGASYEQYF.

The rearrangement uses TRBV13 and TRBJ2-3; D gene ambiguous. The CDR3 covers 14 residues. V lost 5 bases to trimming and J lost 1 base, with 10 bases between them. Germline V gives CDR1 PRHDT, CDR2 FYEKMQ (reference sequence). The CDR3 region has the DNA TGTGCCAGCAGCCAAAGACCTCGCACAGATACGCAGTATTTT. Translating it yields CASSQRPRTDTQYF.

This clone was seen only a few times. This sequence joins TRBV6-1 and TRBJ2-7; 10 bases line up with TRBD1. The CDR3 has 15 residues. J lost 6 bases, V lost 6 bases, and 11 bases had no gene match. The germline gives CDR1 MNHNS, CDR2 SASEGT. CDR3 coding DNA: TGTGCCAGCAGAGAGACAGGGGGCACATCGGGCGAGCAGTACTTC. Its protein product is CASRETGGTSGEQYF.

V and J are TRBV7-9 and TRBJ2-5, with D unresolved. The germline V gene has CDR1 SEHNR and CDR2 FQNEAQ (reference sequence). Trimming cost V 4 bases and J 2 bases, with 8 bases left between them. The CDR3 is made up of 13 amino acids. The CDR3 loop is CASSSAGQETQYF. CDR3 bases: TGTGCCAGCAGCTCCGCAGGTCAAGAGACCCAGTACTTC.

The CDR3 spells CASSQVAPSSYNEQFF. CDR3 DNA sequence: TGTGCCAGCAGCCAAGTCGCGCCCAGCTCCTACAATGAGCAGTTCTTC. The chain combines TRBV4-2 with TRBJ2-1; no firm D call. V was pared by 1 base and J by 0 bases, with 10 bases between. Germline-derived CDR1 and CDR2 are LGHNA and YNFKEQ. The CDR3 loop spans 16 amino acids.

J is TRBJ2-2 and V is TRBV28; D ambiguous. Germline values: CDR1 MDHEN, CDR2 SYDVKM. V dropped 3 bases and J dropped 0 bases, with 8 bases sitting between them. The CDR3 runs to 15 residues. CDR3: CASSFVETNTGELFF. CDR3 DNA sequence: TGTGCCAGCAGTTTCGTAGAAACGAACACCGGGGAGCTGTTTTTT.

The chain uses TRBV29-1 and TRBJ2-7, with D unresolved. The CDR3 covers 13 residues. Germline V lookup: CDR1 SQVTM, CDR2 ANQGSEA. V was shortened by 5 bases and J by 0 bases, with 11 bases between the two germline ends. DNA for the CDR3: TGCAGCGTTCTCGTCCGCCTCTCCTACGAGCAGTACTTC. It codes for CSVLVRLSYEQYF.

The V call is TRBV28, the J call TRBJ1-5; D remains unclear. Germline CDR1 and CDR2: MDHEN and SYDVKM. V gave up 7 bases and J gave up 2 bases, with 15 bases separating them. This CDR3 is 15 amino acids long. The CDR3 here is CASTGSYTGNQPQHF. In DNA form, the CDR3 reads TGTGCCAGCACAGGATCGTATACAGGCAATCAGCCCCAGCATTTT.

This sequence joins TRBV9 and TRBJ1-4; unclear D gene. V dropped 0 bases and J dropped 8 bases, with 14 bases sitting between them. The germline gives CDR1 SGDLS, CDR2 YYNGEE. The CDR3 loop spans 15 amino acids. The CDR3 loop reads CASSVASGEKEKLFF. For the CDR3, the DNA is TGTGCCAGCAGCGTAGCTTCCGGGGAGAAAGAAAAACTGTTTTTT.

On this clone: The same CDR3 also results from other DNA sequences found in this sample. The CDR3 is CASRGYEQYF. CDR3 nucleotide sequence: TGTGCCAGCAGAGGCTACGAGCAGTACTTC. The chain uses TRBV6-1 and TRBJ2-7; D is undetermined. Germline V gene lookup returns CDR1 MNHNS and CDR2 SASEGT. The ends were cut back, 6 bases at V and 3 bases at J, with 3 bases in the middle. This CDR3 contains 10 residues.

The chain is built from TRBV7-9 and TRBJ1-1; TRBD1 is a possible D gene (6 bases). Germline assignment: CDR1 SEHNR and CDR2 FQNEAQ (reference sequence). Trimming removed 2 bases from V and 4 bases from J, with 14 bases in between. The CDR3 is 15 residues long. CDR3 coding DNA: TGTGCCAGCAGCTTATTATTTCCCAGGGGCACTGAAGCTTTCTTT. This encodes CASSLLFPRGTEAFF.

About this clone itself: Other nucleotide sequences from this sample produce the same CDR3. The V and J genes are TRBV6-5 and TRBJ2-5; a weak D match, TRBD2 (5 bases). Between the trimmed V and J ends, which lost 0 bases and 11 bases, there was a span of 7 bases. This CDR3 region has 11 residues. Germline-derived CDR1 and CDR2 are MNHEY and SVGAGI. CDR3 loop: CASSYSREQYF. The DNA for the CDR3 is TGTGCCAGCAGTTACTCGAGGGAGCAGTACTTC.